This paragraph covers one T cell receptor (beta chain) sequence. Its target is unknown. TCRdb re-derived calls from the RT-PCR reads in MiXCR, one entry per CDR3 protein. Here the sample spans under 800,000 distinct CDR3 sequences, around 13% being singletons. Germline V gene data show CDR1 as SGHRS and CDR2 as YFSETQ. Trimming removed 0 bases at V and 7 bases at J, with 14 bases between. CDR3 length: 14 residues. The sample belongs to a study of response to subunit inactivated influenza vaccine. Regarding the study as a whole: Authors suggested each seasonal flu vaccination may recruit only limited numbers of new T cells.

This clonotype was sampled from a middle-aged man who received an inactivated influenza vaccine. This sequence joins TRBV5-1 and TRBJ2-7; D unclear. The sample was PBMCs from blood, taken roughly 15 days before vaccination. The CDR3 coding sequence is TGCGCCAGCAGCTTGGTAGCTCATACGGGTGAGCAGTACTTC. Its protein is CASSLVAHTGEQYF.